The clone carrying this T cell receptor beta chain was detected only once. The antigen remains unidentified. Germline V gene sequence: CDR1 LNHNV, CDR2 YYDKDF (reference sequence). V was shortened by 6 bases and J by 3 bases, with 9 bases between the two germline ends. CDR3 length: 13 residues. The method was immunoSEQ multiplex PCR; TCRdb's version includes in-frame clones alone and lacks a portion of them. Altogether roughly 75,000 clones are present, about nine tenths being singletons, with the ten largest covering approximately 0.1%. The record originates from a study of graft-versus-host responses after intestinal transplantation. Findings and caveats of the study: Recipient marrow showed GvH clones, some seen first in ileum or blood.

V gene TRBV15 combines with J gene TRBJ2-1; TRBD2 might be the D (5 bases). This specimen consisted of unstimulated CD4+ T cells sorted from spleen or lymph node cells, obtained before intestinal transplant. The TCR was taken from a human donor who received an intestinal transplant. The CDR3: CATRLTSYNEQFF. In DNA form, the CDR3 reads TGTGCCACCAGGTTAACTAGCTACAATGAGCAGTTCTTC.